This T cell receptor (beta chain) was obtained from a study of naive and memory T cell subsets listed by TCRdb under 2017. As for the study more broadly: An open-source, UMI-based TCR alpha and beta sequencing pipeline was applied to sorted naive and memory peripheral blood T cell subsets. The functional CMV T cell responses agreed completely with IgG serology results. RNA was DNase-treated and reverse transcribed with TCR constant-region primers, mostly using SuperScript III. Findings and caveats that apply to the study as a whole: After error correction, only a single occurrence was seen for over 95% of naive TCR sequences, so much steeper abundance distributions were produced than in memory subsets. TCR abundance followed a power law with an exponent that was different for naive and memory subsets but consistent across the three individuals. No ground truth was available to validate the repertoire findings for the naive and memory subsets. Gini index rose and Shannon and inverse Simpson diversity fell from naive through CM, EM and EMRA in both CD4 and CD8 cells. A few larger clonotypes were present in naive repertoires, especially CD8 naive repertoires, and these clonotypes were possibly memory cells re-expressing CD45RA. RNA-based TCR counts may be influenced by expression changes linked to T cell activation and differentiation. Each clonotype was defined as a single alpha or beta chain sequence rather than as a paired alpha/beta receptor.

From its cysteine to its phenylalanine, the CDR3 spans 18 amino acids. Left in the record is the CDR3 DNA by itself, 54 bases read in frame from the first base. Library method: UMI-ligation and nested PCR. To cover both TRBC1 and TRBC2, the beta constant-region primer consisted of an equimolar mix of two oligonucleotides. T4 RNA ligase 1 ligated a single-stranded oligonucleotide carrying the SP2 primer and a 12-nucleotide UMI to the cDNA 3' end. Four rounds of PCR, combining the SP2 primer with nested alpha and beta constant-region primers, were used to amplify the ligated cDNA. Incubation of the ligation reaction lasted roughly 18-24 hours at 16 degrees C. PCR2 was usually performed as a SYBR Green qPCR and halted at a preset threshold so that over-amplification would not occur. Apart from the first purification, every purification step used Agencourt AMPure XP magnetic beads. Library quantification was done by Qubit, followed by a TapeStation check on which the main peak was expected at around 650 bp. The pooled libraries were sequenced on an Illumina MiSeq using v2 2x251 paired-end kits, which usually yielded 1-2 million reads per sample. Each sample's library went into the pool at roughly 4 nM, and roughly 5-7.5% PhiX was added to help with cluster recognition. For the original study's pipeline: V and J genes were assigned to Demultiplexor-processed FASTQ reads by Decombinator through tag matching, with a single base-pair mismatch being allowed. Collapsinator relied on UMIs to fix sequencing errors as well as frequency errors caused by PCR heterogeneity. CDR3Translator translated TCRs and extracted CDR3s from the conserved cysteine to the FGXG phenylalanine, flagging non-productive sequences. Repertoires were subsampled to equal numbers of UMI-defined TCRs before Gini, Shannon entropy and inverse Simpson indices were calculated. Power-law fits to clonotype abundance distributions were performed by maximum likelihood within the linear range. Similar UMI counts, unique TCR numbers and clonal distributions were obtained with the pipeline and with MIGEC on one naive CD8 sample. In one analysis, naive TCRs also found in any memory subset of the same donor were removed from the naive repertoire. Repertoires were searched for about 7,000 CMV-associated CDR3 sequences compiled from VDJdb and a published dataset. The public reads were run again by TCRdb, first through fastp at Q25 and then through MiXCR, and only productive beta chains were kept. Records with the same CDR3 protein are collapsed into one entry carrying the most frequent genes and DNA. The V and J calls come from TCRdb's annotation, not from the publication. The sample table shows 130,000 to 150,000 distinct CDR3 sequences, and about 17% are seen once. The ten biggest clones cover 0.14% to 0.15% of the sample.

As concerns this clonotype: It has no known antigen specificity. No quality values exist for individual bases; no much larger clone is one base distant.

Separate amplification of TCR alpha and beta chain libraries was performed from the second PCR step onward. CMV status of each donor was established by measuring IFNgamma production from CD4+ T cells after fresh PBMCs were stimulated overnight with CMV viral lysate. Miltenyi beads were used first to positively select CD4 T cells, and CD8 T cells were then positively selected from the CD4-negative fraction. Cells were stained for CD3, CD4, CD8, CD45RA, CD27 and a live/dead dye and were sorted on a BD Aria II into four subsets based on CD45RA and CD27. Blood came from a few healthy volunteers, each fractionated into CD4 and CD8 T cells and then into four differentiation subsets. Approximately 120 ml of peripheral blood was collected from each donor, and PBMC were isolated by Ficoll-Paque PLUS density-gradient centrifugation. The sorted cells were lysed in RLT buffer, after which RNA was extracted using a Qiagen RNeasy kit and kept at -80 degrees C.

What was sequenced was naive CD4+ T cells from blood. The intended sense of this specimen's cell subset or site label: naive T cells, CD45RA high CD27+. Recombination joined TRBV21-1 with TRBJ2-1; the DNA was not used to check the table's D call, TRBD2. TRBV21-1 represents a pseudogene. The source of this sequence is a human donor in good health. This receptor carries the CDR3 CASSPTRANGGPYNEQFF. The DNA sequence is TGTGCCAGCAGCCCTACGAGGGCTAACGGGGGCCCCTACAATGAGCAGTTCTTC.